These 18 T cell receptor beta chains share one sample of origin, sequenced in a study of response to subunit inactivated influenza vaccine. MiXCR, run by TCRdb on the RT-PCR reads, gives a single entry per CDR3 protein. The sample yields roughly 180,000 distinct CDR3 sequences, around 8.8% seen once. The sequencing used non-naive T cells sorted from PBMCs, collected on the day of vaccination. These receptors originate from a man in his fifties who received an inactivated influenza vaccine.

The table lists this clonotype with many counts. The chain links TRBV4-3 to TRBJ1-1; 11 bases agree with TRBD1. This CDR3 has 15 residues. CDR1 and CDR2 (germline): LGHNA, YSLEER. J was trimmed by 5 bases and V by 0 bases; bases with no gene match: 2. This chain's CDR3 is CASSQEGTGGTEAFF. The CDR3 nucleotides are TGCGCCAGCAGCCAAGAGGGGACAGGGGGAACTGAAGCTTTCTTT.

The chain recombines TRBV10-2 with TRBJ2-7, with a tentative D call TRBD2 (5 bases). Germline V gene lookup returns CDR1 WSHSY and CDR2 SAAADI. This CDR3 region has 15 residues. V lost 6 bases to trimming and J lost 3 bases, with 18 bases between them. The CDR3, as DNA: TGCGCCAGCAGGGTTTTTGGAGCGGTGGGCTACGAGCAGTACTTC. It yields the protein CASRVFGAVGYEQYF.

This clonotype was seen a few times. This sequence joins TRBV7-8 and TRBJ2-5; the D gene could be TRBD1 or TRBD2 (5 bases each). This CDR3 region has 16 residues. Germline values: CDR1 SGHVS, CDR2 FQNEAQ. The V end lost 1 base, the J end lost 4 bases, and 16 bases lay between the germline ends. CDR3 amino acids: CASSLGRGRGGETQYF. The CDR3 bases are TGTGCCAGCAGCTTAGGTCGGGGTAGGGGTGGAGAGACCCAGTACTTC. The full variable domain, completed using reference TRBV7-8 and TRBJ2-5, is GAGVSQSPRYKVAKRGQDVALRCDPISGHVSLFWYQQALGQGPEFLTYFQNEAQLDKSGLPSDRFFAERPEGSVSTLKIQRTQQEDSAVYLCASSLGRGRGGETQYFGPGTRLLVL.

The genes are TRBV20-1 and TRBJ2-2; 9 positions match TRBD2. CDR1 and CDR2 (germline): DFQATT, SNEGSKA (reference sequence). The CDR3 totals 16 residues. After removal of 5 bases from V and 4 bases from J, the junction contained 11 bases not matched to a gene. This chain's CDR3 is CSAPRSGSSVTGELFF. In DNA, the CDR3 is TGCAGTGCTCCACGTAGCGGGAGTAGTGTCACCGGGGAGCTGTTTTTT.

The CDR3 loop is CASSLKAGAWTEAFF. CDR3 DNA sequence: TGTGCCAGCAGTTTAAAGGCAGGGGCTTGGACTGAAGCTTTCTTT. This sequence joins TRBV12-3 or TRBV12-4 and TRBJ1-1, with D possibly TRBD1 on 6 matching bases. The CDR3 is 15 residues long. V dropped 2 bases and J dropped 5 bases, with 15 bases sitting between them.

The DNA for the CDR3 is TGTGCCAGCAGCCCCATGGCGAACGGGGAGCTGTTTTTT. Translation gives CASSPMANGELFF. The chain employs TRBV13 and TRBJ2-2; D gene ambiguous. The CDR3 has 13 amino acids. V lost 5 bases and J lost 7, with 11 bases in between. The germline gives CDR1 PRHDT, CDR2 FYEKMQ (reference sequence).

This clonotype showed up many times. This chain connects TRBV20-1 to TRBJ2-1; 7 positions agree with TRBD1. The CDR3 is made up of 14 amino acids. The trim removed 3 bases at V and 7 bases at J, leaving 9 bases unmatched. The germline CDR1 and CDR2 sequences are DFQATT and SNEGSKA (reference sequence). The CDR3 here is CSARGQTGSNEQFF. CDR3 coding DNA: TGCAGTGCTAGGGGACAGACAGGGTCAAATGAGCAGTTCTTC.

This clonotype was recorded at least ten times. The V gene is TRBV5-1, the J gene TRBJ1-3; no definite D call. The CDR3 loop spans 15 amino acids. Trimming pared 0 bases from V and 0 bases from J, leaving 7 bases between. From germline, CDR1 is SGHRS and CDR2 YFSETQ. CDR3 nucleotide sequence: TGCGCCAGCAGCTTGGCTGGGGTCTCTGGAAACACCATATATTTT. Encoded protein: CASSLAGVSGNTIYF.

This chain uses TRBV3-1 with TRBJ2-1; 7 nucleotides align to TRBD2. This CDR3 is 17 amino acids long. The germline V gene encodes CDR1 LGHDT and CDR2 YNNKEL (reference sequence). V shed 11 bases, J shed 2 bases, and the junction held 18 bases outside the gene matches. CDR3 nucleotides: TGTGCCTCCTGCCAAGATTTCGCGGGAGAGGCCTACAATGAGCAGTTCTTC. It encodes CASCQDFAGEAYNEQFF.

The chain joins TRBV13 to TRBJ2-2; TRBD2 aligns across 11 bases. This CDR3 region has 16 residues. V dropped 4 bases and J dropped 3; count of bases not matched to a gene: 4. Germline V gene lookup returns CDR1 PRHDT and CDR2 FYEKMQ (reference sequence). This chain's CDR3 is CASSSRTSGYTGELFF. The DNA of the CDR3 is TGTGCCAGCAGCTCACGGACTAGCGGGTACACCGGGGAGCTGTTTTTT.

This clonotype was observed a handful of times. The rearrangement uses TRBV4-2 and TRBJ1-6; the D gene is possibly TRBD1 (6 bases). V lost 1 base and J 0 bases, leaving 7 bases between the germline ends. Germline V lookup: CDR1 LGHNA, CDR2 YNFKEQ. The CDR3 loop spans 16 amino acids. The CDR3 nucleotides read TGTGCCAGCAGCCAAGCGGACAGCTCCTATAATTCACCCCTCCACTTT. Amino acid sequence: CASSQADSSYNSPLHF.

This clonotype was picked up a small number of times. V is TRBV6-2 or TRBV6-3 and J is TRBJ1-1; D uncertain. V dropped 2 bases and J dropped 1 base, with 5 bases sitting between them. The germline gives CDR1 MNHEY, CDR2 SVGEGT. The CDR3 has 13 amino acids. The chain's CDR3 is CASSYIQNTEAFF. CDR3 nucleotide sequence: TGTGCCAGCAGTTACATCCAGAACACTGAAGCTTTCTTT.

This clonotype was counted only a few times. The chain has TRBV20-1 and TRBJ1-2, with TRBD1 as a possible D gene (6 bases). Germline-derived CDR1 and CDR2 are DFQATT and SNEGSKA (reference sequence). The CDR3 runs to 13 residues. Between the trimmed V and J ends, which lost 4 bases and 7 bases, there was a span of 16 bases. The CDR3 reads CSAIRGAGGGYTF. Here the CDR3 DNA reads TGCAGTGCTATCAGGGGAGCTGGGGGTGGCTACACCTTC.

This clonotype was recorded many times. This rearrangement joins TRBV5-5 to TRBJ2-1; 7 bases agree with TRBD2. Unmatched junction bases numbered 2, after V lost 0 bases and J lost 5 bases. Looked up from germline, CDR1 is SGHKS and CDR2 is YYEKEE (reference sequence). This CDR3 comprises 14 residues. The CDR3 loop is CASSLASGDNEQFF. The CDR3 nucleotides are TGTGCCAGCAGCTTGGCCAGCGGGGACAATGAGCAGTTCTTC.

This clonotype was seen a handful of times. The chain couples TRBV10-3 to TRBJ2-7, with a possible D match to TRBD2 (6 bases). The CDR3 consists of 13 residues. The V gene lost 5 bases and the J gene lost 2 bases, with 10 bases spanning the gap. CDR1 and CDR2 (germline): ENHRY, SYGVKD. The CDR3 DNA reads TGTGCCATCAGTTGGGAGGCTGCCTACGAGCAGTACTTC. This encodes CAISWEAAYEQYF.

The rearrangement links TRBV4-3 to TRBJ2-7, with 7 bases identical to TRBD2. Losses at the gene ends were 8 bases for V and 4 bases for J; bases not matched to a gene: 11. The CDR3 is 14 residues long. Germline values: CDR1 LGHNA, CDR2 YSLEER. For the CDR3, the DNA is TGCGCCAGCGCCGCAGGGAGGGGTCCTTACGAGCAGTACTTC. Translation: CASAAGRGPYEQYF.

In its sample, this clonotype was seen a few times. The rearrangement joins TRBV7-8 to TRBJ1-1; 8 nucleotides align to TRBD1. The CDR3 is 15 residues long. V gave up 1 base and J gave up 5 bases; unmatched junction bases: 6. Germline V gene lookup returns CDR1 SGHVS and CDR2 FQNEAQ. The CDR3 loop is CASSLVVQGVTEAFF. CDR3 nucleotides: TGTGCCAGCAGCTTAGTAGTACAGGGGGTGACTGAAGCTTTCTTT.

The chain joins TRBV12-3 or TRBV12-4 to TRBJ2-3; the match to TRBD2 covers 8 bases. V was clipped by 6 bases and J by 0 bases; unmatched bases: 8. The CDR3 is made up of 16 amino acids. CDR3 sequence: CASSPRLAPSTDTQYF. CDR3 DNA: TGTGCCAGCAGCCCCAGACTAGCGCCGAGCACAGATACGCAGTATTTT.